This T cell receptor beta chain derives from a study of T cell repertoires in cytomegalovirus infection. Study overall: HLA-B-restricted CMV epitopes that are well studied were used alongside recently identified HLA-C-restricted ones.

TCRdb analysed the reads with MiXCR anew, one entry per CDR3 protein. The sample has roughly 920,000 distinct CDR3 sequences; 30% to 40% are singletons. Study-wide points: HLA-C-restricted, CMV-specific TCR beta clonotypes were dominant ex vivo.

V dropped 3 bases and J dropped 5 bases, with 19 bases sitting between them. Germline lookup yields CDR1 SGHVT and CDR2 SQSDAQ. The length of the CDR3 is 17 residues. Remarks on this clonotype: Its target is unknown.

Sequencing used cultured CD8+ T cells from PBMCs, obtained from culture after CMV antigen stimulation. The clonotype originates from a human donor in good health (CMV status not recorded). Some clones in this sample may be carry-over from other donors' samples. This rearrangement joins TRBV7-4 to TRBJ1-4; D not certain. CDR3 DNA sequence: TGTGCCAGCAGCTTTCACACTCCTCTAAGCGAAAATGAAAAACTGTTTTTT. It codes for CASSFHTPLSENEKLFF.